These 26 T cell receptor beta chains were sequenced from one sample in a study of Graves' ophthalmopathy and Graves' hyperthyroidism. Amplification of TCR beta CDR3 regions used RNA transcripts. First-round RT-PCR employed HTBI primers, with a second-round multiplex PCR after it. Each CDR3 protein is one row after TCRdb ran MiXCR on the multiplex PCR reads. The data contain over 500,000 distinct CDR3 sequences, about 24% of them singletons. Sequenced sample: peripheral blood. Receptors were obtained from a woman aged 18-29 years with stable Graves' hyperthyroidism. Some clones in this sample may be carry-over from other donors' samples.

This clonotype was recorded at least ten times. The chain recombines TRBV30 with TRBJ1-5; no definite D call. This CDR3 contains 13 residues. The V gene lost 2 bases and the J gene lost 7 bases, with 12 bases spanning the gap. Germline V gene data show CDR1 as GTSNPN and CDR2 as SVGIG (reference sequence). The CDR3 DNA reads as TGTGCCTGGAGTTTCCCGGAGATCCAGCCCCAGCATTTT. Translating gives CAWSFPEIQPQHF.

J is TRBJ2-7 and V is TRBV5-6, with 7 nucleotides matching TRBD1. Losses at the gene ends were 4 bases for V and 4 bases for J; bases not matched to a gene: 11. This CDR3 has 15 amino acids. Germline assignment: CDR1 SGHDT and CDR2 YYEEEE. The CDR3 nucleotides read TGTGCCAGCAGCGTGGACAGGCAAAACCCGTACGAGCAGTACTTC. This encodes CASSVDRQNPYEQYF.

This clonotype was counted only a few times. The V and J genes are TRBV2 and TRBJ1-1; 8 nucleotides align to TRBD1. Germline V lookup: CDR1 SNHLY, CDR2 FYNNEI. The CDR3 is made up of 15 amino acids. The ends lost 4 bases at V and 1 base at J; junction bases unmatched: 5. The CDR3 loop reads CASSVDRAANTEAFF. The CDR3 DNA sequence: TGTGCCAGCAGTGTGGACAGGGCGGCGAACACTGAAGCTTTCTTT.

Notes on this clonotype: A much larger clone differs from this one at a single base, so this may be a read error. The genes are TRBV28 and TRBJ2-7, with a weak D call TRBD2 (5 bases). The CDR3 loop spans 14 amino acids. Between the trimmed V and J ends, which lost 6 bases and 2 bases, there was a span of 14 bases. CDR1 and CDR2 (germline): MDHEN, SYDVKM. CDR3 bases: TGTGCCAGCAGGGCCTTAGCGTTAGCCTACGAGCAGTACGTC. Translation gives CASRALALAYEQYV.

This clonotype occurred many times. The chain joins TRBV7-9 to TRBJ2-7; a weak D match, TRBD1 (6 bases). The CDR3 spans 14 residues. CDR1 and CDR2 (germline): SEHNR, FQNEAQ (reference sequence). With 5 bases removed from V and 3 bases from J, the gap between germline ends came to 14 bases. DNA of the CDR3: TGTGCCAGCAGCCTCGGACAGATCGGCTACGAGCAGTACTTC. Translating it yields CASSLGQIGYEQYF.

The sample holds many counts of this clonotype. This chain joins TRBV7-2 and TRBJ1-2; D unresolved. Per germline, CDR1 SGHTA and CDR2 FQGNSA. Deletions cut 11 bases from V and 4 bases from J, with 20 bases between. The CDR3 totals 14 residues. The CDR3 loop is CALRRERERYGYTF. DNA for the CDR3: TGTGCCTTGCGTCGGGAGAGGGAACGCTATGGCTACACCTTC.

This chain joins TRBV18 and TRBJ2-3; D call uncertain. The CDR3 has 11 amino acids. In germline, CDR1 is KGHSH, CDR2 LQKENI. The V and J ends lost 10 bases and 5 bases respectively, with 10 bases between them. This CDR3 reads CATLIGDTQYF. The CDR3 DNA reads TGTGCCACCTTGATAGGAGATACGCAGTATTTT.

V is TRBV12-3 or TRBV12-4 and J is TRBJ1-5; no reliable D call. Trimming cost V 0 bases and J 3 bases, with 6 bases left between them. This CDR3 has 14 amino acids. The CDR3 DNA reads TGTGCCAGCAGTTTAGCCCCGATCAATCAGCCCCAGCATTTT. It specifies CASSLAPINQPQHF.

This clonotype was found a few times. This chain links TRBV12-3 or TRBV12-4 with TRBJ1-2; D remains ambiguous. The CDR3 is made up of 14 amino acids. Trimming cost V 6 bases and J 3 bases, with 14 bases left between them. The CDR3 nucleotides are TGTGCCAGCAGGGGGATATCGGCCCACTATGGCTACACCTTC. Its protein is CASRGISAHYGYTF.

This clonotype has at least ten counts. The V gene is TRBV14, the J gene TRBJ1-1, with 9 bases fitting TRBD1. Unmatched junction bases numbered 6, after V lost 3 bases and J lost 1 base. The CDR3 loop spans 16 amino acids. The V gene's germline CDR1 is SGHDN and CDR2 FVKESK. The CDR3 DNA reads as TGTGCCAGCAGCCAGACAGGGACAGGGTCGAACACTGAAGCTTTCTTT. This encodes CASSQTGTGSNTEAFF.

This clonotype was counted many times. CDR3 bases: TGTGCCAGCAGTTACAGCTGGGGACCTCAGCCCCAGCATTTT. Residues: CASSYSWGPQPQHF. The chain employs TRBV6-2 or TRBV6-3 and TRBJ1-5; a weak D match, TRBD1 (5 bases). V was clipped by 2 bases and J by 6 bases, with 11 bases between them. The CDR3 runs 14 residues. Germline V gives CDR1 MNHEY, CDR2 SVGEGT.

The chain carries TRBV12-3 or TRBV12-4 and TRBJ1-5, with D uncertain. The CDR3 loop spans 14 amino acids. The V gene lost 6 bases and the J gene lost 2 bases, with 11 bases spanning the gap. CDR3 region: CASRAGGGNQPQHF. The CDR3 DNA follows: TGTGCCAGCAGGGCCGGCGGTGGCAATCAGCCCCAGCATTTT.

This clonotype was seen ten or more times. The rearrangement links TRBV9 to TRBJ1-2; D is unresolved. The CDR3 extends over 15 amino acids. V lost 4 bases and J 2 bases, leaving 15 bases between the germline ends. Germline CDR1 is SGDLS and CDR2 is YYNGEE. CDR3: CASSRDNAPNYGYTF. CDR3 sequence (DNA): TGTGCCAGCAGCAGAGACAACGCGCCGAACTATGGCTACACCTTC. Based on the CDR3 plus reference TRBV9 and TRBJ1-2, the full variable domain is DSGVTQTPKHLITATGQRVTLRCSPRSGDLSVYWYQQSLDQGLQFLIQYYNGEERAKGNILERFSAQQFPDLHSELNLSSLELGDSALYFCASSRDNAPNYGYTFGSGTRLTVV.

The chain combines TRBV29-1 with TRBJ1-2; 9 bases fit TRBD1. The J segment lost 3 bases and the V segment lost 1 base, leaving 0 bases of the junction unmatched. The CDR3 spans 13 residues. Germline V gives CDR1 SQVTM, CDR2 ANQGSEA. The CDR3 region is CSVEGTGDYGYTF. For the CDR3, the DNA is TGCAGCGTTGAAGGGACAGGGGACTATGGCTACACCTTC.

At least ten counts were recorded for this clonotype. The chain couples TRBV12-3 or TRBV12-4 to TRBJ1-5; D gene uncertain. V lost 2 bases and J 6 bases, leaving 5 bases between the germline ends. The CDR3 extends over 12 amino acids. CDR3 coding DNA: TGTGCCAGCAGTTTACCACTTCAGCCCCAGCATTTT. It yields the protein CASSLPLQPQHF.

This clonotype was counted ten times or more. This CDR3 reads CASSQQGGPNTEAFF. For the CDR3, the DNA is TGTGCCAGCAGCCAACAAGGGGGGCCGAACACTGAAGCTTTCTTT. This sequence joins TRBV16 and TRBJ1-1; a possible D gene is TRBD1 (6 bases). The CDR3 has 15 residues. V was shortened by 2 bases and J by 1 base, with 11 bases between the two germline ends. Germline CDR1 is KGHSY and CDR2 is FQNENV.

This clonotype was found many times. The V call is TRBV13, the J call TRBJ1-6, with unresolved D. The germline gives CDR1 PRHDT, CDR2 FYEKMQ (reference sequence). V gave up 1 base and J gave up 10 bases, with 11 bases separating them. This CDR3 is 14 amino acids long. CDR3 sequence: CASSLDGVGSPLHF. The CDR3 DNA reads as TGTGCCAGCAGCTTAGATGGGGTAGGATCACCCCTCCACTTT.

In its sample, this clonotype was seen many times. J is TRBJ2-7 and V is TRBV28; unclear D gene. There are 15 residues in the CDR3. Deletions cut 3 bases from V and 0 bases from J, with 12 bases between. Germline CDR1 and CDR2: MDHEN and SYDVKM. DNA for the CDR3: TGTGCCAGCAGTTTGGGCTATCCGAGCTCCTACGAGCAGTACTTC. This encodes CASSLGYPSSYEQYF.

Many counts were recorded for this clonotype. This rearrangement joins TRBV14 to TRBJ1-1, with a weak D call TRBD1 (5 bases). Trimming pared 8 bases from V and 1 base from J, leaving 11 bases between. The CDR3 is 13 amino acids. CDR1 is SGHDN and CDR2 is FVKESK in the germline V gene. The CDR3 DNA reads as TGTGCCAGCTCGAGGGGCTGGAACACTGAAGCTTTCTTT. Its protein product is CASSRGWNTEAFF.

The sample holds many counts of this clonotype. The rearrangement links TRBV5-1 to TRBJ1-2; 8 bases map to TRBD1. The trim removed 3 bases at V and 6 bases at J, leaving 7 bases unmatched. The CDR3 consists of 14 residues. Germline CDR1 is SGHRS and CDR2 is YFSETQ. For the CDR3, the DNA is TGCGCCAGCAGCTGGGTTGGACAGGGTGATGGCTACACCTTC. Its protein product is CASSWVGQGDGYTF. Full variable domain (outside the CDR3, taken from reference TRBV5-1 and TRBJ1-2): KAGVTQTPRYLIKTRGQQVTLSCSPISGHRSVSWYQQTPGQGLQFLFEYFSETQRNKGNFPGRFSGRQFSNSRSEMNVSTLELGDSALYLCASSWVGQGDGYTFGSGTRLTVV.

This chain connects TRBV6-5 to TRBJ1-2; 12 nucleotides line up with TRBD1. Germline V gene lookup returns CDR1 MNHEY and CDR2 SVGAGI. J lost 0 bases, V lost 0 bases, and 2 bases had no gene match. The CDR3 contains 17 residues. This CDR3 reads CASSYSGTGGTNYGYTF. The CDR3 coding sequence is TGTGCCAGCAGTTACTCGGGGACAGGGGGCACTAACTATGGCTACACCTTC.

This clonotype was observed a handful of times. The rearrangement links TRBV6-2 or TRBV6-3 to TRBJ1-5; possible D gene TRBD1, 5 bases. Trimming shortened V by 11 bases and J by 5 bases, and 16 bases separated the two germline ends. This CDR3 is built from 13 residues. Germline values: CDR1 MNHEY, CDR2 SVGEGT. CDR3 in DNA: TGTGCCCACGGGGAAGGGACGGATCAGCCCCAGCATTTT. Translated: CAHGEGTDQPQHF.

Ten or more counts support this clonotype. The CDR3, as DNA: TGTGCCAGCAGCTTAAGGGTGGGGGGGAACATTCAGTACTTC. Residues: CASSLRVGGNIQYF. The chain carries TRBV7-2 and TRBJ2-4, with TRBD2 matching over 7 bases. CDR1 and CDR2 from the germline V gene are SGHTA and FQGNSA. The CDR3 sequence is 14 residues long. The trim removed 2 bases at V and 7 bases at J, leaving 5 bases unmatched.

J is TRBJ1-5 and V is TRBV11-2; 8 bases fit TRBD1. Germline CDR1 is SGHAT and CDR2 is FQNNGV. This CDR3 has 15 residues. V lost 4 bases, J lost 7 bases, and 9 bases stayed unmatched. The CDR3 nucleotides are TGTGCCAGCAGCTCAGGGGGCAGTCCGGGACAGCCCCAGCATTTT. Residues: CASSSGGSPGQPQHF.

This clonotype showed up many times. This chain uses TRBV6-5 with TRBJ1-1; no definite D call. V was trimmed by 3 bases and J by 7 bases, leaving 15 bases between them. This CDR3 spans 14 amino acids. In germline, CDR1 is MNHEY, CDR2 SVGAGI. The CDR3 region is CASSYGPRPDEAFF. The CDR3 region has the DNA TGTGCCAGCAGTTATGGCCCCCGGCCGGATGAAGCTTTCTTT.

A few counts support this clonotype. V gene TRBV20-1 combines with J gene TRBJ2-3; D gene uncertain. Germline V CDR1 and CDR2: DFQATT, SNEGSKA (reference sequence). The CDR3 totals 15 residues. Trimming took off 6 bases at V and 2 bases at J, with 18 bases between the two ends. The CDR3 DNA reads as TGCAGTGCCGCCAACCCCACGGGCCTCACAGATACGCAGTATTTT. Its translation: CSAANPTGLTDTQYF.